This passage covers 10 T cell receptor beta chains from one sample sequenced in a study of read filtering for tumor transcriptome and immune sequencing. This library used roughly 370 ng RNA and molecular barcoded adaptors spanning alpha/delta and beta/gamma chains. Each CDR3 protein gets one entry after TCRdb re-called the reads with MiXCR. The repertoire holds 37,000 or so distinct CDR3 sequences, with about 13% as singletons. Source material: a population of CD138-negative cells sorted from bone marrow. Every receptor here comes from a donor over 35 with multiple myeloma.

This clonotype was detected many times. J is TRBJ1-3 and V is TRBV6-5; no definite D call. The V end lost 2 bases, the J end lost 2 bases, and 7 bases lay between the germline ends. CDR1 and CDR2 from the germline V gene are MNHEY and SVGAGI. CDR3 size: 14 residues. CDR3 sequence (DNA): TGTGCCAGCAGTTACGACATAGCTGGAAACACCATATATTTT. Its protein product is CASSYDIAGNTIYF.

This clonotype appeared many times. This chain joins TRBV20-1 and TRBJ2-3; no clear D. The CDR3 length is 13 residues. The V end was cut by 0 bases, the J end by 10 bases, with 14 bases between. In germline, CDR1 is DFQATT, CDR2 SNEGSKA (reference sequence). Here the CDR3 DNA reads TGCAGTGCTAGAGATGTGCTCTTTGGACCGCAGTATTTT. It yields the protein CSARDVLFGPQYF.

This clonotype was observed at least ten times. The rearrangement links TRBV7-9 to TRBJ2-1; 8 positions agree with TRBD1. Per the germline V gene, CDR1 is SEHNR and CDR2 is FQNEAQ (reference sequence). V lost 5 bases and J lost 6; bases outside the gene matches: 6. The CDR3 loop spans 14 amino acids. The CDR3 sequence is CASSTGQGTNEQFF. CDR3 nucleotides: TGTGCCAGCAGCACAGGACAGGGAACCAATGAGCAGTTCTTC.

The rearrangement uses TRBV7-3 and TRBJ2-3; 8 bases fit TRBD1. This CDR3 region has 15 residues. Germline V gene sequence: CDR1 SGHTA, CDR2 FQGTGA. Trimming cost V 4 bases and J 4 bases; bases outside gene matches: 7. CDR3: CASSSGTGGADTQYF. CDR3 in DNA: TGTGCCAGCAGCTCCGGGACAGGAGGCGCAGATACGCAGTATTTT.

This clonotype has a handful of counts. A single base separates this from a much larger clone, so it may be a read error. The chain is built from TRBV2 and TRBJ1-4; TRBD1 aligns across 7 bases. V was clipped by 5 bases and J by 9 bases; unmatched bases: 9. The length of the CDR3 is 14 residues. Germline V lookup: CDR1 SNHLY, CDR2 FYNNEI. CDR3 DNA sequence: TGTGCCAGCAGTTACAGGGGTCTGGGCAAAAAACTGTTTTTT. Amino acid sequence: CASSYRGLGKKLFF. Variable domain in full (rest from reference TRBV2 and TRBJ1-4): EPEVTQTPSHQVTQMGQEVILRCVPISNHLYFYWYRQILGQKVEFLVSFYNNEISEKSEIFDDQFSVERPDGSNFTLKIRSTKLEDSAMYFCASSYRGLGKKLFFGSGTQLSVL.

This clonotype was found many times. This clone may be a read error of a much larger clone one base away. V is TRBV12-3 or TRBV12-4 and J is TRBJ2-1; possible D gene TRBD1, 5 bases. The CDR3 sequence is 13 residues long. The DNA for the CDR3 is TGTGCCAGCAGATGGGGCCTCACCAATGAGCGGTTCTTC. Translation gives CASRWGLTNERFF.

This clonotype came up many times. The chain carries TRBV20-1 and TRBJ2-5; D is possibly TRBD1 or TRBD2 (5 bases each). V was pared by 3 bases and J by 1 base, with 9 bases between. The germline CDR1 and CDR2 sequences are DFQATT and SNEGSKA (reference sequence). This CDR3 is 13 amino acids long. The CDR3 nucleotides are TGCAGTGCTAGCGGGGCGGTCCAAGAGACCCAGTACTTC. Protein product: CSASGAVQETQYF.

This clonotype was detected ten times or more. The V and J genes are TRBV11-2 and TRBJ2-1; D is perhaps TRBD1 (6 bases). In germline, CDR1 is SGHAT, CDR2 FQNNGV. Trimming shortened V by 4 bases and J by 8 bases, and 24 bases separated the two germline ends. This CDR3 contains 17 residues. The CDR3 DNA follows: TGTGCCAGCAGCTCGAACGCCGGACCTCCCGGGACATATGAGCAGTTCTTC. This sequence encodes CASSSNAGPPGTYEQFF.

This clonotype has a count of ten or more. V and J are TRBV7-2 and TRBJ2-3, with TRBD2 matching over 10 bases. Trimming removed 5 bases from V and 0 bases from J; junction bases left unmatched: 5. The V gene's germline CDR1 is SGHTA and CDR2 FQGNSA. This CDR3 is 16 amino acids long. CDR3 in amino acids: CASSRLGLASTDTQYF. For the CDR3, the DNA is TGTGCCAGCAGCAGACTGGGACTAGCGAGCACAGATACGCAGTATTTT.

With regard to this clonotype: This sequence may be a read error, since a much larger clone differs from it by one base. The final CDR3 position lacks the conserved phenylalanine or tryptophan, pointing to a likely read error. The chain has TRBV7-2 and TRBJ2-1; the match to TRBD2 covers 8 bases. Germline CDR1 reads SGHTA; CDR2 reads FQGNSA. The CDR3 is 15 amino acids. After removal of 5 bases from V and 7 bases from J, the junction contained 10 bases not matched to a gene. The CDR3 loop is CASSRPPAGANEQFL. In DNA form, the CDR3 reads TGTGCCAGCAGCCGCCCGCCAGCGGGGGCGAATGAGCAGTTCCTC.